The sequence of this T cell receptor (beta chain) was determined in a study of T cell responses to AZD1222 COVID-19 vaccine. Study background: Pooling was applied to second doses at about 4 or about 12 weeks. Whole-study results and caveats: The donor group comprised mostly white British people and more females; the analysis possibly underestimated clonal diversity. Every sample of the repertoires postdated the peak T cell response.

As concerns this clone: Its antigen is currently unknown.

The length of the CDR3 is 15 residues. V shed 0 bases and J 4 bases; nucleotides not matched to a gene: 1. Germline V gives CDR1 LGHDT, CDR2 YNNKEL (reference sequence). This table comes from immunoSEQ multiplex PCR, and its TCRdb copy is limited to in-frame clones, with some not included. The top ten hold about 18% of the sample, which has over 90,000 clones, 84% seen once. The source material was peripheral blood, sampled on day 0 of AZD1222 vaccination. The origin of this receptor is an adult in good health. This chain joins TRBV3-1 (or the pseudogene TRBV3-2) and TRBJ2-1; TRBD2 matches at 9 bases. In DNA, the CDR3 is TGTGCCAGCAGCCAAGATCTAGCGGGGTACAATGAGCAGTTCTTC. Residues: CASSQDLAGYNEQFF.